The present T cell receptor beta chain was sequenced within a study of T cell clonotyping in hematopoietic cell transplantation (dated by TCRdb to about 2021). Broadly, across the study: Recipient samples taken before transplant were collected after cytoreduction. The study collected approximately 130 blood samples from approximately 35 consecutive transplant recipients and their related donors. Patients were recruited between September 2015 and 2017 and followed until late 2020 or death.

Overall results and qualifications from the work: Donor and pretransplant recipient Inverse Simpson Index values predicted broader posttransplant TCR repertoire diversity. Recipient repertoires showed only a small fraction of overlap with donor repertoires, and over 95% appeared de novo at the given depth. Sample size was limited, and cells were not sorted, so CD4 and CD8 repertoire contributions could not be separated. A decrease in recipient TCR diversity was observed after transplant, and a progressive increase in pathologically expanded clonotypes was seen from day 30 to day 180.

Comments on this clone: Its specific antigen is unknown. The record has no base qualities; no much larger clone is one base away.

Read against the paper, the sample's time point label means: recipient sample about 28 days before transplant, after cytoreduction. Blood from recipients was drawn roughly 28 days before transplant, then again at days 30, 100 and 180 after transplant. Nuclei Lysis Solution was used to extract genomic DNA from fresh or cryopreserved unfractionated peripheral blood mononuclear cells. The immunoSEQ assay, a bias-controlled multiplex PCR with V- and J-specific primers, was used to amplify TCR beta CDR3 regions from genomic DNA. In a second PCR step, a proprietary barcode and Illumina adapter sequences were attached to the CDR3 amplicons. CDR3 libraries were sequenced on an Illumina MiSeq instrument. In the original analysis: Export and quality control were handled in immunoSEQ Analyzer 3.0, while downstream analyses relied on R Bioconductor and Immunarch. Only productive rearrangements in the normalized downsampled data set went into calculating the repertoire metrics. In the normalized cohort, a clonotype counted as pathologically expanded if the clonotype was larger than 5 templates. The Inverse Simpson Index served as the measure of repertoire diversity. The non-normalized data set was used for CMV-specificity analyses so that all clonotypes could be captured. TCRdb took this table from immuneACCESS and kept in-frame rearrangements with V and J called. Such tables lack part of the clones; where checked against another copy, unresolved V genes explain under half of the gap, and the rest is unexplained. From that table come the V and J calls and clone size; the DNA was used to work out D and trimming. For this sample there are tens of thousands of clones; about 96% appear just once. Roughly 1.5% of the sample comes from the top ten.

At the junction V is shortened by 7 bases and J by 8 bases, with 11 bases in between. The CDR3 starts with the cysteine, ends with the phenylalanine, and has 11 residues. Just the 33-base CDR3 DNA is kept, in frame starting at base 1. In the germline V gene, CDR1 corresponds to SNHLY and CDR2 to FYNNEI. The receptor was isolated from a woman aged 45 to 65 with acute myeloid leukemia. Some clones in this sample may be carry-over from other donors' samples. This sample comprised peripheral blood mononuclear cells, obtained before stem cell transplant. This receptor chain uses TRBV2 and TRBJ1-1; confidence is insufficient to name the D gene. CDR3 loop: CASTVQIEAFF. The DNA reads as follows: TGTGCCAGCACGGTACAGATAGAAGCTTTCTTT.